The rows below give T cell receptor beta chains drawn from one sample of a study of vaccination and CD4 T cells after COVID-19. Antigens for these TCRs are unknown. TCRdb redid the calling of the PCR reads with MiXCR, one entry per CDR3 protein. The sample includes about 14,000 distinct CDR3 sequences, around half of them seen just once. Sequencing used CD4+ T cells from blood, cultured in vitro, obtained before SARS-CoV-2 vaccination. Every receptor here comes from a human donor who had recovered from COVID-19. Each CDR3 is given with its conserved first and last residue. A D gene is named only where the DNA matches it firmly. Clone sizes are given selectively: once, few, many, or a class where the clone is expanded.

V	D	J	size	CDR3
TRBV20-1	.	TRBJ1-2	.	CSARDHDRQLEGYTF
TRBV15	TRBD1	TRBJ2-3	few	CATSNQQGARTDTQYF
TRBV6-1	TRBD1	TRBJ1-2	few	CASGLGWDRGPYTF
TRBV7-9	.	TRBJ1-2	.	CASSSRTVYGYTF
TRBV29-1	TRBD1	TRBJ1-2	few	CSVRTGGNYGYTF
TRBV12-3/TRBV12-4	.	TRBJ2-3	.	CASSYGGRFKDTQYF
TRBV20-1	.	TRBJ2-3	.	CSASLTDTQYF
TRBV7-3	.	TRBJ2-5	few	CASSGHLGETQYF
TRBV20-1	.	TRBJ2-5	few	CSATYLVGETQYF
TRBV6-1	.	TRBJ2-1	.	CASSGAQDLYNEQFF
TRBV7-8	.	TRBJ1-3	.	CASSLDRHQGSSGNTIYF
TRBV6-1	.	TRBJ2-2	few	CASSTSNTGELFF
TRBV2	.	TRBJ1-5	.	CASSFEAGDQPQHF
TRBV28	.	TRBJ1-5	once	CASSLVNQPQHF
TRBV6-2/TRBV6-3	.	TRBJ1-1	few	CASSAPSSRTEAFF
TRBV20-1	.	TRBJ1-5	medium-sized	CSARADSFGNQPQHF
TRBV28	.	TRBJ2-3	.	CASTGRSTDTQYF